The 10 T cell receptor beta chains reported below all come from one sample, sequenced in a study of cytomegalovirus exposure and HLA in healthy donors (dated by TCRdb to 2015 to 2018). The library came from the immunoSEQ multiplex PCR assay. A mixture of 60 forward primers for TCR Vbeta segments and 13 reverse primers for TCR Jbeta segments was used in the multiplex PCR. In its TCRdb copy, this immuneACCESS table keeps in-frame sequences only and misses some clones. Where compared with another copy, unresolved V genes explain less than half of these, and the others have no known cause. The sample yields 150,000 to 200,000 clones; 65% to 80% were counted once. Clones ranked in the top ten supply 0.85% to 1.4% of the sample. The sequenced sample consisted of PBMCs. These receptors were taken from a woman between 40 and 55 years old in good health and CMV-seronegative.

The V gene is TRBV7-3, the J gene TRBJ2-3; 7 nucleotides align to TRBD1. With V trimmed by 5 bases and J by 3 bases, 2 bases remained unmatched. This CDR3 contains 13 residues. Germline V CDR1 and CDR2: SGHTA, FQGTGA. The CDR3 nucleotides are TGTGCCAGCAGCCCACAGGGGACAGATACGCAGTATTTT. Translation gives CASSPQGTDTQYF.

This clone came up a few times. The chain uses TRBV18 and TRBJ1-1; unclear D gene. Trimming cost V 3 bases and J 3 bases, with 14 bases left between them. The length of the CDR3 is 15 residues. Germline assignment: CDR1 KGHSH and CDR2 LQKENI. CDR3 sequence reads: CASSPYSDYDTEAFF. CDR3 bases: TGTGCCAGCTCACCCTACAGTGATTACGACACTGAAGCTTTCTTT.

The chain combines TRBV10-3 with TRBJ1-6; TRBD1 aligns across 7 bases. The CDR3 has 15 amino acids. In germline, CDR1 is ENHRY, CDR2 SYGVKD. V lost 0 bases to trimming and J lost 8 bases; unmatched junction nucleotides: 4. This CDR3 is CAISESGTVDSPLHF. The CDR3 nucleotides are TGTGCCATCAGTGAGTCAGGGACAGTTGATTCACCCCTCCACTTT.

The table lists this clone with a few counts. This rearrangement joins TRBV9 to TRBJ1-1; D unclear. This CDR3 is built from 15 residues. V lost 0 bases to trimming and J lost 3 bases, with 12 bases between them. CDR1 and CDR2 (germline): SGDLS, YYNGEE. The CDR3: CASSVGPLADTEAFF. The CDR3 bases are TGTGCCAGCAGCGTAGGTCCGTTGGCTGACACTGAAGCTTTCTTT.

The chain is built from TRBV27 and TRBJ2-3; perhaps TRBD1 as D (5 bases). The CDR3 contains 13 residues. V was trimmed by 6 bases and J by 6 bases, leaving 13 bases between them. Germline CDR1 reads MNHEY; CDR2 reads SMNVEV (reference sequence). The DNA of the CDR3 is TGTGCCAGCAGGGGCAGGGTGGGGGATACGCAGTATTTT. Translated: CASRGRVGDTQYF.

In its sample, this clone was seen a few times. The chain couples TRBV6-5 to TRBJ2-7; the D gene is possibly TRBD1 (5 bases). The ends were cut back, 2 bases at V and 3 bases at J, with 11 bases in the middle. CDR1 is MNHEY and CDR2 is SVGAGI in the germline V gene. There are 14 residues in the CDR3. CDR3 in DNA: TGTGCCAGCAGTTACCAGACAGAAAACTACGAGCAGTACTTC. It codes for CASSYQTENYEQYF.

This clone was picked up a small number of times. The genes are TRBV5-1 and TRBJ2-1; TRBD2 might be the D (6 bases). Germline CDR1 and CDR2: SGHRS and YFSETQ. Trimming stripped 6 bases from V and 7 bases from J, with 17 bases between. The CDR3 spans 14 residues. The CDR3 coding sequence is TGCGCCAGCAACAAGGGCGGGATGGGTAATGAGCAGTTCTTC. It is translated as CASNKGGMGNEQFF.

The CDR3 region is CASSLVLASYNEQFF. CDR3 DNA sequence: TGTGCCAGCAGCTTGGTACTAGCGAGTTACAATGAGCAGTTCTTC. The chain recombines TRBV5-5 with TRBJ2-1; 7 positions match TRBD2. Germline CDR1 and CDR2: SGHKS and YYEKEE (reference sequence). Losses at the gene ends were 0 bases for V and 4 bases for J; bases not matched to a gene: 4. The CDR3 contains 15 residues.

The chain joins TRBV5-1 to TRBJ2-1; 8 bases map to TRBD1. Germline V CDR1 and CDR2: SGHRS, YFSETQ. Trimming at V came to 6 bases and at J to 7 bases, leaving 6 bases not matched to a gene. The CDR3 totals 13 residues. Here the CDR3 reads CASTGQGGNEQFF. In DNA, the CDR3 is TGCGCCAGCACCGGACAGGGAGGAAATGAGCAGTTCTTC. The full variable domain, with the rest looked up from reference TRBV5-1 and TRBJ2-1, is KAGVTQTPRYLIKTRGQQVTLSCSPISGHRSVSWYQQTPGQGLQFLFEYFSETQRNKGNFPGRFSGRQFSNSRSEMNVSTLELGDSALYLCASTGQGGNEQFFGPGTRLTVL.

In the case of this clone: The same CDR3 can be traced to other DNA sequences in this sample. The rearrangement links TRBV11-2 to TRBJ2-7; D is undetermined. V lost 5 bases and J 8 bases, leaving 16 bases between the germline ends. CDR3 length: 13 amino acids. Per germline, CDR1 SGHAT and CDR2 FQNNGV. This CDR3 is CASSLVIQAKQYV. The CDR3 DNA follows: TGTGCCAGCAGCCTAGTTATCCAGGCGAAGCAGTACGTC.